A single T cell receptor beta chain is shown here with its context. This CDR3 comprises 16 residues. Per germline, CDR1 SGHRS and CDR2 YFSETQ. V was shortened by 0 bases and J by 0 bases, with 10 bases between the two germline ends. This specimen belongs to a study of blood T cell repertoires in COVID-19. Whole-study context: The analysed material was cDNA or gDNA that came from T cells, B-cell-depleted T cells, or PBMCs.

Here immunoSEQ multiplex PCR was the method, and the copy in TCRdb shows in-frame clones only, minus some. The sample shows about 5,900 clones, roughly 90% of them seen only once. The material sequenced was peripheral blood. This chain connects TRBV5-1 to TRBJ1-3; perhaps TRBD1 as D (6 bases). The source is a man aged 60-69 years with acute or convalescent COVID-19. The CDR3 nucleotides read TGCGCCAGCAGCTTGGGTGGGGGGGCCTCTGGAAACACCATATATTTT. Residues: CASSLGGGASGNTIYF.